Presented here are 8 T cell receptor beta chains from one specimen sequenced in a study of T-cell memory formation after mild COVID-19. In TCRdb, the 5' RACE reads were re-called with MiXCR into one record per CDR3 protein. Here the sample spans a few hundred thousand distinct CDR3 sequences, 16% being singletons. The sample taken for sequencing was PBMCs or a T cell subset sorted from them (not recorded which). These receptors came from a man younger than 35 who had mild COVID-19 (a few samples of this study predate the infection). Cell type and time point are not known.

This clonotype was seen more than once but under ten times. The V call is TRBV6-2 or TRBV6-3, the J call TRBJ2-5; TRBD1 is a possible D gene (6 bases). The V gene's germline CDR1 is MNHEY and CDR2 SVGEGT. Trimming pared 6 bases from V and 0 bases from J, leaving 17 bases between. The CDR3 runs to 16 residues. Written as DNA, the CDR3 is TGTGCCAGCAGGGAACCGGGACACCTGTACCAAGAGACCCAGTACTTC. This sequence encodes CASREPGHLYQETQYF.

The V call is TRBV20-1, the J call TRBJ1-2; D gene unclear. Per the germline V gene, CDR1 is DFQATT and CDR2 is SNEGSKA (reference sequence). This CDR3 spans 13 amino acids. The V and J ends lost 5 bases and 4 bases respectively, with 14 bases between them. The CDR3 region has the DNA TGCAGTGCTCCAGCGGTCGAGGGCTATGGCTACACCTTC. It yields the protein CSAPAVEGYGYTF.

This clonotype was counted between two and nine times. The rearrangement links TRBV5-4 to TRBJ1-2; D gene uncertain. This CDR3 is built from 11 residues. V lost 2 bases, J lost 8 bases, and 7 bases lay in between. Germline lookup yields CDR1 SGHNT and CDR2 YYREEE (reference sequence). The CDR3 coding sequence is TGTGCCAGCAGCTTTGAGGTCGGCTACACCTTC. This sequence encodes CASSFEVGYTF.

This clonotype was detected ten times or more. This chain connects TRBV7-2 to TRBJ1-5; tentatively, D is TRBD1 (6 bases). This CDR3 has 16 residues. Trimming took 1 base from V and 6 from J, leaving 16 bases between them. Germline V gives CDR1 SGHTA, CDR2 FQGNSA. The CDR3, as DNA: TGTGCCAGCAGCTTAGGTTCCAGGGGCGGTGGTCAGCCCCAGCATTTT. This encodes CASSLGSRGGGQPQHF.

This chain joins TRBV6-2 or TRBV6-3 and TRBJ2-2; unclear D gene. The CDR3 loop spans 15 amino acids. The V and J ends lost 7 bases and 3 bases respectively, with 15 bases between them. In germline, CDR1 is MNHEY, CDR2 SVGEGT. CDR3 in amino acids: CASNPITRYTGELFF. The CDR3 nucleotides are TGTGCCAGCAACCCCATCACCAGATACACCGGGGAGCTGTTTTTT.

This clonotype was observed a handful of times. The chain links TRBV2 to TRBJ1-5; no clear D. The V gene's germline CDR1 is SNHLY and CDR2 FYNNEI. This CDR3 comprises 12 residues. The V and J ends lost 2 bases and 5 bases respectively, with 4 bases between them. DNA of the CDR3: TGTGCCAGCAGTGAAAACGATCAGCCCCAGCATTTT. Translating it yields CASSENDQPQHF.

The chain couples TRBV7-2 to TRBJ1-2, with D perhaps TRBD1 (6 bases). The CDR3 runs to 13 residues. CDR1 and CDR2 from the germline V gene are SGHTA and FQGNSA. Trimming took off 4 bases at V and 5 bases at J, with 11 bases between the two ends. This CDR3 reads CASSSLQGYGYTF. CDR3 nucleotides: TGTGCCAGCAGCTCCCTACAGGGATATGGCTACACCTTC.

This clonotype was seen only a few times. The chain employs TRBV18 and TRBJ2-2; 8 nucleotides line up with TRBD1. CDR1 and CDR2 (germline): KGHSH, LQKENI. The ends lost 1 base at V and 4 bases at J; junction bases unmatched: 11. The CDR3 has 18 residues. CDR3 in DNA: TGTGCCAGCTCACCACAGAGACAGGGGCAAACAGTCACCGGGGAGCTGTTTTTT. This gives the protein CASSPQRQGQTVTGELFF.